Presented here are 7 T cell receptor beta chains from one specimen sequenced in a study of regulatory T cells in long-lasting Graves disease. Time point defined: newly diagnosed GD, antithyroid drugs for less than 3 months. Isolated PBMC RNA provided the starting material for the TCR library. Both iRepertoire HTBI primers and Arm-PCR of CDR3 regions were used to build the TCR beta libraries. One entry per CDR3 protein results from TCRdb running MiXCR on the multiplex PCR reads. The data show about 360,000 distinct CDR3 sequences, with under 20% seen just once and just over 20% held by the top ten. This sample also belongs to another study, concerning T cells in Graves' hyperthyroidism and ophthalmopathy.

Sequencing was performed on peripheral blood mononuclear cells (PBMCs), taken at new diagnosis, from a patient treated with antithyroid drugs. Receptor source: a woman between 18 and 30 years old with Graves disease.

This clonotype has ten or more counts. The chain recombines TRBV11-2 with TRBJ1-4, with 8 bases identical to TRBD1. The germline V gene encodes CDR1 SGHAT and CDR2 FQNNGV. Unmatched junction bases numbered 6, after V lost 1 base and J lost 11 bases. The CDR3 runs 14 residues. For the CDR3, the DNA is TGTGCCAGCAGCTTAGGGCCAGGGGGCGGTAAACTGTTTTTT. Translating gives CASSLGPGGGKLFF.

About this clonotype itself: One junction end does not reproduce the germline sequence, and a read error may be involved. The gene calls are TRBV11-2 and TRBJ1-4, with D unresolved. CDR3 length: 16 residues. Germline assignment: CDR1 SGHAT and CDR2 FQNNGV. CDR3 residues: CAGSVTYMGSWEKLFF. The DNA for the CDR3 is TGTGCCGGCAGCGTAACTTACATGGGAAGTTGGGAAAAACTGTTTTTT. The full variable domain, completed using reference TRBV11-2 and TRBJ1-4, is EAGVAQSPRYKIIEKRQSVAFWCNPISGHATLYWYQQILGQGPKLLIQFQNNGVVDDSQLPKDRFSAERLKGVDSTLKIQPAKLEDSAVYLCAGSVTYMGSWEKLFFGSGTQLSVL.

This clonotype has more than one count but fewer than ten. The chain is built from TRBV29-1 and TRBJ1-1; no firm D call. CDR3 length: 12 residues. Germline V CDR1 and CDR2: SQVTM, ANQGSEA. The germline V and J ends were trimmed by 3 bases and 1 base, with 6 bases remaining between them. The chain's CDR3 is CSVDTWNTEAFF. The CDR3 region has the DNA TGCAGCGTTGATACGTGGAACACTGAAGCTTTCTTT.

This clonotype was counted ten times or more. This chain connects TRBV20-1 to TRBJ2-1; TRBD2 is a possible D gene (6 bases). The ends were cut back, 3 bases at V and 7 bases at J, with 10 bases in the middle. The CDR3 is 12 amino acids. Germline values: CDR1 DFQATT, CDR2 SNEGSKA (reference sequence). CDR3 DNA: TGCAGTGCTAGCCCCGGGGGTAATGAGCAGTTCTTC. Protein product: CSASPGGNEQFF.

This clonotype was picked up a small number of times. The chain carries TRBV9 and TRBJ1-3; D gene ambiguous. V was clipped by 2 bases and J by 1 base, with 10 bases between them. This CDR3 is 15 amino acids long. Germline V gene lookup returns CDR1 SGDLS and CDR2 YYNGEE. The CDR3: CASSVDPASGNTIYF. For the CDR3, the DNA is TGTGCCAGCAGCGTTGACCCGGCGTCTGGAAACACCATATATTTT. Using reference TRBV9 and TRBJ1-3 for the parts outside the CDR3, the full variable domain is DSGVTQTPKHLITATGQRVTLRCSPRSGDLSVYWYQQSLDQGLQFLIQYYNGEERAKGNILERFSAQQFPDLHSELNLSSLELGDSALYFCASSVDPASGNTIYFGEGSWLTVV.

This sequence joins TRBV4-1 and TRBJ2-7; D unclear. Germline CDR1 MGHRA, CDR2 YSYEKL. This CDR3 is 13 amino acids long. V lost 3 bases and J 4 bases, leaving 10 bases between the germline ends. In DNA, the CDR3 is TGCGCCAGCAGCCAGAACGGTGTGTACGAGCAGTACTTC. Amino acid sequence: CASSQNGVYEQYF.

The chain uses TRBV5-6 and TRBJ1-4, with TRBD1 as a possible D gene (6 bases). CDR1 SGHDT and CDR2 YYEEEE come from the germline V gene. The length of the CDR3 is 14 residues. V was shortened by 1 base and J by 7 bases, with 11 bases between the two germline ends. For the CDR3, the DNA is TGTGCCAGCAGCTTGCGGGACAAGGGTGAAAAACTGTTTTTT. As protein: CASSLRDKGEKLFF.